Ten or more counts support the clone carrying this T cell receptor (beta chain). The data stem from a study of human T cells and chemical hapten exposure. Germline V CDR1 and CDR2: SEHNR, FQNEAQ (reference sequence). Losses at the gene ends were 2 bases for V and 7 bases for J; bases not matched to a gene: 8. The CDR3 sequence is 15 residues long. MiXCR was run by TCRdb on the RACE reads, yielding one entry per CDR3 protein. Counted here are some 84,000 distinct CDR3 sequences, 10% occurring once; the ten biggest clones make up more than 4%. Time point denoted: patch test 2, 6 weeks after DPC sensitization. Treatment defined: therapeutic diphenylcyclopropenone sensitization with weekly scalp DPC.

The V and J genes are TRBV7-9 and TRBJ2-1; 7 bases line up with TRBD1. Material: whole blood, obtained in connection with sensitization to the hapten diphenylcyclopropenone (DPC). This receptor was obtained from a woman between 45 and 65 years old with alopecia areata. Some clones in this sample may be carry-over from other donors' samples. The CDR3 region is CASSLRVVQGNEQFF. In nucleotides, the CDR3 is TGTGCCAGCAGCTTAAGGGTAGTACAGGGGAATGAGCAGTTCTTC.